The T cell receptor (beta chain) described here comes from a study of T-cell memory formation after mild COVID-19. Study-wide results and limits: Chiefly within CM and EM were the contracting CD4+ clones; CD8+ ones were within EMRA.

TCRdb independently ran MiXCR on the 5' RACE reads; one entry per CDR3 protein. The repertoire has fewer than 400,000 distinct CDR3 sequences, 10% to 15% of them found once; the top ten carry about 21%. Remarks on this clonotype: Antigen unknown.

Sequencing was done on a sample of PBMCs or a T cell subset sorted from them (not recorded which). The TCR was taken from a man aged 18 to 30 who had mild COVID-19 (a few samples of this study predate the infection). Cell type and time point are not known.

CDR3 loop: CASSLTGAGELFF. CDR3 coding DNA: TGCGCCAGCAGCCTGACAGGGGCCGGGGAGCTGTTTTTT. V and J are TRBV5-1 and TRBJ2-2; 8 nucleotides agree with TRBD1. The CDR3 is 13 amino acids. Trimming took 4 bases from V and 6 from J; bases not matched to a gene: 2. Germline-derived CDR1 and CDR2 are SGHRS and YFSETQ.